The 4 T cell receptor beta chains listed next were all sequenced from one sample in a study of T-cell memory formation after mild COVID-19. TCRdb reanalysed the 5' RACE reads using MiXCR and keeps one entry per CDR3 protein. Among fewer than 450,000 distinct CDR3 sequences listed, around 20% were seen once. The sample comprised PBMCs or a T cell subset sorted from them (not recorded which). All receptors derive from an adult woman who had mild COVID-19 (a few samples of this study predate the infection). Cell type and time point are not known.

This clonotype was detected a few times. The rearrangement uses TRBV12-3 or TRBV12-4 and TRBJ2-1; TRBD2 matches 14 bases. With V trimmed by 6 bases and J by 9 bases, 4 bases remained unmatched. The CDR3 covers 14 residues. The DNA of the CDR3 is TGTGCCAGCAGGACTAGCGGGAGGGCCTCTGAGCAGTTCTTC. It yields the protein CASRTSGRASEQFF.

The chain links TRBV20-1 to TRBJ2-7; D remains ambiguous. CDR3 length equals 15 residues. V lost 0 bases and J lost 8, with 20 bases in between. Germline V lookup: CDR1 DFQATT, CDR2 SNEGSKA (reference sequence). DNA for the CDR3: TGCAGTGCTAGAGAGATTGGGTATAGCCCCATTAAGCAGTACTTC. This codes for CSAREIGYSPIKQYF.

This clonotype has a handful of counts. This chain connects TRBV7-8 to TRBJ1-1, with TRBD1 matching 7 bases. The CDR3 loop spans 15 amino acids. J lost 0 bases, V lost 4 bases, and 5 bases had no gene match. Germline loops: CDR1 SGHVS, CDR2 FQNEAQ. CDR3 sequence reads: CASSSPTGMNTEAFF. As DNA, the CDR3 is TGTGCCAGCAGCTCCCCGACAGGGATGAACACTGAAGCTTTCTTT.

For this clonotype: One junction end does not reproduce the germline sequence, and a read error may be involved. The chain is built from TRBV5-6 and TRBJ2-6; a weak D match, TRBD1 (6 bases). The germline V gene has CDR1 SGHDT and CDR2 YYEEEE. The CDR3 runs 15 residues. The CDR3 loop is CDSSFRGSGANVLTF. The CDR3 DNA reads TGTGACAGCAGCTTCAGGGGCTCTGGGGCCAACGTCCTGACTTTC.